This TCR beta chain stems from a study of blood T cell repertoires in COVID-19. The data were produced by immunoSEQ multiplex PCR, yet TCRdb's version contains in-frame clones alone and is incomplete. The table has about 280,000 clones, approximately 84% seen once. Germline CDR1 and CDR2: SGHTA and FQGNSA. The CDR3 contains 16 residues. V dropped 1 base and J dropped 2 bases, with 14 bases sitting between them. V gene TRBV7-2 combines with J gene TRBJ2-5; D call uncertain. The receptor comes from a woman aged 30 to 39 who had recovered from COVID-19. The sequencing input was peripheral blood. CDR3 sequence (DNA): TGTGCCAGCAGCTTAGGGGCCTACTCGGAACAAGAGACCCAGTACTTC. Amino acids: CASSLGAYSEQETQYF.